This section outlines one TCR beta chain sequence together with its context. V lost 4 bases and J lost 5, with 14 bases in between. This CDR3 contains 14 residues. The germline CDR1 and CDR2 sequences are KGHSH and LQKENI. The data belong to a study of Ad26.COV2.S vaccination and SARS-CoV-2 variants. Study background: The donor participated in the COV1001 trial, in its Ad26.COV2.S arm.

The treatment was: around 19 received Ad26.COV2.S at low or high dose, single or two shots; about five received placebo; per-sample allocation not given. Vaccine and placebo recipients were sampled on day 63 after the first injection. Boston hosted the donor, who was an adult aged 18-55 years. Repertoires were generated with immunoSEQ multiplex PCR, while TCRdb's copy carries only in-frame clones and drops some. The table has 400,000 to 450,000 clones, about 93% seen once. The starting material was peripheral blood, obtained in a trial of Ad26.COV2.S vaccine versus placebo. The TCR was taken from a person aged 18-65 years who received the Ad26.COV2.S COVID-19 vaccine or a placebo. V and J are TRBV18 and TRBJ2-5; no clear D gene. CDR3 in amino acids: CASSRSSKGETQYF. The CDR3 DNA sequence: TGTGCCAGCTCACGAAGCAGTAAAGGGGAGACCCAGTACTTC.